The 2 T cell receptor beta chains below come from one sample, sequenced in a study of Ad26.COV2.S vaccination and SARS-CoV-2 variants. This table comes from immunoSEQ multiplex PCR, and its TCRdb copy is limited to in-frame clones, with some not included. The profile shows around 140,000 clones, 86% of them singletons. This specimen consisted of peripheral blood, obtained after recovery from COVID-19. These receptors came from a human donor who had recovered from COVID-19.

This clone occurred once. The J gene is TRBJ2-1, the V gene TRBV25-1; TRBD2 aligns across 11 bases. Unmatched junction bases numbered 3, after V lost 3 bases and J lost 2 bases. The CDR3 is 16 amino acids. Germline V gene lookup returns CDR1 MGHDK and CDR2 SYGVNS. The CDR3 loop is CASSDGGLAAYNEQFF. Here the CDR3 DNA reads TGTGCCAGCAGTGATGGGGGACTAGCGGCCTACAATGAGCAGTTCTTC. Full variable domain (rest looked up from reference TRBV25-1 and TRBJ2-1): EADIYQTPRYLVIGTGKKITLECSQTMGHDKMYWYQQDPGMELHLIHYSYGVNSTEKGDLSSESTVSRIRTEHFPLTLESARPSHTSQYLCASSDGGLAAYNEQFFGPGTRLTVL.

V gene TRBV7-2 combines with J gene TRBJ2-3; D not certain. V was shortened by 4 bases and J by 4 bases, with 12 bases between the two germline ends. From germline, CDR1 is SGHTA and CDR2 FQGNSA. The CDR3 loop spans 14 amino acids. CDR3 amino acids: CASSSPGRPDTQYF. In DNA, the CDR3 is TGTGCCAGCAGCTCCCCCGGGCGACCAGATACGCAGTATTTT.